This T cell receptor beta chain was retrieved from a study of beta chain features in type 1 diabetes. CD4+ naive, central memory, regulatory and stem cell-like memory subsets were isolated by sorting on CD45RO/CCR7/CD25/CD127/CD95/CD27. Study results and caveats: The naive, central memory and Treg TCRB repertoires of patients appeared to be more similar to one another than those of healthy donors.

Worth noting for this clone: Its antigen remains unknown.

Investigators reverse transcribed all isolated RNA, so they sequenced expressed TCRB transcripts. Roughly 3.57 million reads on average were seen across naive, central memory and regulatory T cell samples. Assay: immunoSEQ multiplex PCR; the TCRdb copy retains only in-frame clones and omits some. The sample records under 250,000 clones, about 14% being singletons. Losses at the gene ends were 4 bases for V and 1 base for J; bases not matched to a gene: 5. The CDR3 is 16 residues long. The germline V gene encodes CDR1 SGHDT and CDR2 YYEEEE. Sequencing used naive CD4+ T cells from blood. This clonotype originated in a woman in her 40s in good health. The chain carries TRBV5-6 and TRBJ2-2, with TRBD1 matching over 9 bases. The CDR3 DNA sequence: TGTGCCAGCAGCCCGGACAGGGGAAGGAACACCGGGGAGCTGTTTTTT. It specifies CASSPDRGRNTGELFF.